What follows is one TCR beta chain and its context. The antigen is unknown. The sample belongs to a study of T cell responses to AZD1222 COVID-19 vaccine. Study-level points and caveats: Possibly, clonal diversity was underestimated; donors were largely white British and included more females.

This CDR3 has 14 amino acids. Germline V gene lookup returns CDR1 SGHRS and CDR2 YFSETQ. J lost 1 base, V lost 5 bases, and 5 bases had no gene match. Assay used: immunoSEQ multiplex PCR; TCRdb lists only in-frame clones, some missing. The data contain roughly 200,000 clones, approximately 94% of them singletons. The origin of this receptor is an adult who received the MenACWY meningococcal vaccine as a control. The rearrangement links TRBV5-1 to TRBJ1-1, with 7 bases lining up with TRBD1. Sequencing was performed on peripheral blood, taken 28 days after the second dose of the MenACWY control vaccine. CDR3 sequence reads: CASSARGKNTEAFF. The CDR3 nucleotides are TGCGCCAGCAGTGCCAGGGGGAAGAACACTGAAGCTTTCTTT.